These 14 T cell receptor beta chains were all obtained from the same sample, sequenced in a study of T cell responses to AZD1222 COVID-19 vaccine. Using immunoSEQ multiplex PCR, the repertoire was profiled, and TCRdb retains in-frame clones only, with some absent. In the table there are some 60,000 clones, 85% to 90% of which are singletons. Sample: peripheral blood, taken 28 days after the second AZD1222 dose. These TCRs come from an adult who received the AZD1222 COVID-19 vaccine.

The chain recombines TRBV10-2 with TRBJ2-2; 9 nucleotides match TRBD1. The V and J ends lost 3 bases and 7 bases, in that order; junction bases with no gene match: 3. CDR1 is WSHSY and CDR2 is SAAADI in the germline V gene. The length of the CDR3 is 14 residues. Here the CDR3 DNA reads TGCGCCAGCAGTGAACAGGGGGCGGGCGGGGAGCTGTTTTTT. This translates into CASSEQGAGGELFF.

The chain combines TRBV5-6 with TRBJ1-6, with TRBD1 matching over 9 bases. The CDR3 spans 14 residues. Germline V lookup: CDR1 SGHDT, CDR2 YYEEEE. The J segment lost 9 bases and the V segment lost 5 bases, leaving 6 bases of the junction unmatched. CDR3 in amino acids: CASSPGQGLSPLHF. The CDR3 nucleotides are TGTGCCAGCAGTCCGGGACAGGGTCTTTCACCCCTCCACTTT.

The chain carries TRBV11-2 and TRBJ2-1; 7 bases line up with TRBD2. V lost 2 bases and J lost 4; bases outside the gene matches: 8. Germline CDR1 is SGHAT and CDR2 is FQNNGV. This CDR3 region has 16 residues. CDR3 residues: CASSLWVAGFYNEQFF. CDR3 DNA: TGTGCCAGCAGCTTATGGGTAGCGGGCTTTTACAATGAGCAGTTCTTC.

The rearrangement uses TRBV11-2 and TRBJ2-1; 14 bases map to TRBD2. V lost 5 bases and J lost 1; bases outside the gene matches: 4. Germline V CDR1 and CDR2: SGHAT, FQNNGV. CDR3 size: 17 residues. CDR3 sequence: CASSLRLAGGSYNEQFF. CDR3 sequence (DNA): TGTGCCAGCAGCCTTCGACTAGCGGGGGGGTCCTACAATGAGCAGTTCTTC. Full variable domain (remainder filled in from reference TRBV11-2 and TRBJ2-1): EAGVAQSPRYKIIEKRQSVAFWCNPISGHATLYWYQQILGQGPKLLIQFQNNGVVDDSQLPKDRFSAERLKGVDSTLKIQPAKLEDSAVYLCASSLRLAGGSYNEQFFGPGTRLTVL.

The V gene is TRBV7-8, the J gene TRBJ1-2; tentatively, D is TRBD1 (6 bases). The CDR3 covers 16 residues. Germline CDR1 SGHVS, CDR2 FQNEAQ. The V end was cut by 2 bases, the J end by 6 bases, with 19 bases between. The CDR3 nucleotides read TGTGCCAGCAGCTTAATGGCCCGGGGGCAGGGCCATGGCTACACCTTC. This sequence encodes CASSLMARGQGHGYTF.

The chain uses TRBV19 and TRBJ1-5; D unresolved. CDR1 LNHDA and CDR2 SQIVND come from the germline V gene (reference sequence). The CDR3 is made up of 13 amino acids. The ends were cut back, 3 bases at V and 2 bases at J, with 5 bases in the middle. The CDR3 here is CASSIRGNQPQHF. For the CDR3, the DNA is TGTGCCAGTAGTATTAGAGGCAATCAGCCCCAGCATTTT.

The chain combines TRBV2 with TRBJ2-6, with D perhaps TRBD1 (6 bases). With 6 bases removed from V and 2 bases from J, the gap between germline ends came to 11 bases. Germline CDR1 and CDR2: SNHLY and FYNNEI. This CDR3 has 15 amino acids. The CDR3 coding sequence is TGTGCCAGCAGGACCAGGGGTACTGGGGCCAACGTCCTGACTTTC. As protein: CASRTRGTGANVLTF.

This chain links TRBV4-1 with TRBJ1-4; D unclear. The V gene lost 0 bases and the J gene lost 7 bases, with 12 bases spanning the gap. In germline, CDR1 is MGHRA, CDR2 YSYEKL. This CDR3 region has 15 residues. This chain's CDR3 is CASSQEAGEGEKLFF. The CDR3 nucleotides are TGCGCCAGCAGCCAAGAAGCAGGTGAAGGTGAAAAACTGTTTTTT.

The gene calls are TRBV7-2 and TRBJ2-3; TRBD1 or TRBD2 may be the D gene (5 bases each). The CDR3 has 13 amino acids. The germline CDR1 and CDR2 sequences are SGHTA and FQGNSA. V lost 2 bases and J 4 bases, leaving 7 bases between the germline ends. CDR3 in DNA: TGTGCCAGCAGCTTACAGGGAGCAGATACGCAGTATTTT. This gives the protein CASSLQGADTQYF.

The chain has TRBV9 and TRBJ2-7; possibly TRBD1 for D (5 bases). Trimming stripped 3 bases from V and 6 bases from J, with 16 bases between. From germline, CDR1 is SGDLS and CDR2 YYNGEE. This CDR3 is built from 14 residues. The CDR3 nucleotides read TGTGCCAGCAGCGAGACCCCCAATGGGGCCGAGCAGTACTTC. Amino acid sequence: CASSETPNGAEQYF.

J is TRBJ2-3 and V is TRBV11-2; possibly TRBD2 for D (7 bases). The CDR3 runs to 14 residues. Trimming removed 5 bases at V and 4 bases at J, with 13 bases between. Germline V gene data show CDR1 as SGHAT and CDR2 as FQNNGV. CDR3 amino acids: CASSPGGGPDTQYF. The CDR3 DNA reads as TGTGCCAGCAGCCCTGGGGGGGGGCCAGATACGCAGTATTTT.

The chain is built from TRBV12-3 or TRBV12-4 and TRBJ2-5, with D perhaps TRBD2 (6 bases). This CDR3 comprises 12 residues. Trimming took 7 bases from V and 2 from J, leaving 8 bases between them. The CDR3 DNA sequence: TGTGCCAGCACCGGGGGACAAGAGACCCAGTACTTC. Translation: CASTGGQETQYF.

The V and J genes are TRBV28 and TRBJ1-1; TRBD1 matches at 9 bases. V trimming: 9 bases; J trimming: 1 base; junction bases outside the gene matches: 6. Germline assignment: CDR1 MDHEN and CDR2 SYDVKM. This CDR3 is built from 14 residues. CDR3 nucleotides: TGTGCCAGTATGACAGGGGGAGCGAACACTGAAGCTTTCTTT. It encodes CASMTGGANTEAFF.

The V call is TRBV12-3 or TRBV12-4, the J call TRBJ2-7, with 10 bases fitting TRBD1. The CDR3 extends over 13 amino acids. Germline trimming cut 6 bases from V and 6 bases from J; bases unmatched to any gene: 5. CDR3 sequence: CASSKTGGSEQYF. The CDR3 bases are TGTGCCAGCAGCAAGACAGGGGGCAGCGAGCAGTACTTC.